These 18 T cell receptor beta chains share one sample of origin, sequenced in a study of cytomegalovirus exposure and HLA in healthy donors. 13 Jbeta primers and 60 Vbeta primers were used for the PCR. The repertoire was sequenced with immunoSEQ multiplex PCR; TCRdb's copy has only in-frame clones and lacks some. The table shows approximately 220,000 clones, with approximately 78% occurring only once. The sample consisted of PBMCs. These receptors were collected from a man aged 25-45 years in good health and CMV-seronegative.

The chain couples TRBV28 to TRBJ1-1, with 8 bases fitting TRBD1. CDR1 and CDR2 from the germline V gene are MDHEN and SYDVKM. Trimming cost V 4 bases and J 6 bases; bases outside gene matches: 7. CDR3 length: 14 residues. The CDR3, as DNA: TGTGCCAGCAGTTCGGTCAGGGGGCTCGCTGAAGCTTTCTTT. Amino acid sequence: CASSSVRGLAEAFF.

The gene calls are TRBV27 and TRBJ2-1; possible D gene TRBD1, 5 bases. Germline CDR1 MNHEY, CDR2 SMNVEV (reference sequence). V was shortened by 2 bases and J by 3 bases, with 20 bases between the two germline ends. CDR3 size: 18 residues. CDR3 nucleotides: TGTGCCAGCAGTTTAAGGGGCACAGGACGCCCTGTCTACAATGAGCAGTTCTTC. This codes for CASSLRGTGRPVYNEQFF.

In the case of this clone: In the same sample, other DNA sequences code for this CDR3. V is TRBV28 and J is TRBJ1-2; 7 positions agree with TRBD1. The CDR3 loop spans 12 amino acids. CDR1 MDHEN and CDR2 SYDVKM come from the germline V gene. The V segment lost 5 bases and the J segment 4 bases; nucleotides outside the gene matches: 1. The chain's CDR3 is CASSPGGYGYTF. The CDR3 DNA follows: TGTGCCAGCAGTCCAGGGGGCTATGGCTACACCTTC.

V usage is TRBV6-5 and J usage is TRBJ2-7, with a possible D match to TRBD2 (5 bases). V shed 0 bases and J shed 4 bases, with 16 bases lying between them. This CDR3 has 16 amino acids. Germline V CDR1 and CDR2: MNHEY, SVGAGI. The CDR3 sequence is CASSYSKSRRTYEQYF. In DNA form, the CDR3 reads TGTGCCAGCAGTTACTCGAAGAGTAGGAGGACTTACGAGCAGTACTTC.

The V and J genes are TRBV18 and TRBJ1-1; TRBD1 might be the D (6 bases). The CDR3 has 14 residues. V lost 4 bases and J lost 1, with 10 bases in between. Germline CDR1 KGHSH, CDR2 LQKENI. The CDR3 DNA reads as TGTGCCAGCTCACTCGGGACAAAGAACACTGAAGCTTTCTTT. It translates to CASSLGTKNTEAFF. The full variable domain, with the rest looked up from reference TRBV18 and TRBJ1-1, is NAGVMQNPRHLVRRRGQEARLRCSPMKGHSHVYWYRQLPEEGLKFMVYLQKENIIDESGMPKERFSAEFPKEGPSILRIQQVVRGDSAAYFCASSLGTKNTEAFFGQGTRLTVV.

V usage is TRBV7-2 and J usage is TRBJ1-2; no firm D call. The length of the CDR3 is 14 residues. Germline CDR1 is SGHTA and CDR2 is FQGNSA. Trimming took off 5 bases at V and 4 bases at J, with 14 bases between the two ends. CDR3 nucleotide sequence: TGTGCCAGCAGCCTGGACTCCGCCCTCTATGGCTACACCTTC. As protein: CASSLDSALYGYTF.

A single count supports this clone. The chain joins TRBV7-2 to TRBJ2-1, with 8 bases matching TRBD1. This CDR3 is 14 amino acids long. J gave up 7 bases and V 2 bases, and 4 bases lay outside the gene matches. Looked up from germline, CDR1 is SGHTA and CDR2 is FQGNSA. The CDR3 DNA is TGTGCCAGCAGCTTAATGGGACAGGTGAATGAGCAGTTCTTC. Translating gives CASSLMGQVNEQFF.

The genes are TRBV6-4 and TRBJ1-2; TRBD1 aligns across 9 bases. Unmatched junction bases numbered 14, after V lost 6 bases and J lost 0 bases. The CDR3 has 18 residues. Per the germline V gene, CDR1 is MRHNA and CDR2 is SNTAGT. The CDR3 DNA reads as TGTGCCAGCAGACCCCTTGGACAGGGGAAACTCGCTAACTATGGCTACACCTTC. Residues: CASRPLGQGKLANYGYTF.

The chain is built from TRBV6-6 and TRBJ2-7, with 7 bases aligning to TRBD2. Germline assignment: CDR1 MNHNY and CDR2 SVGAGI (reference sequence). Trimming cost V 1 base and J 5 bases; bases outside gene matches: 5. This CDR3 has 14 residues. CDR3 sequence (DNA): TGTGCCAGCAGTTACTGGACTAGAGACGACGAGCAGTACTTC. Translating it yields CASSYWTRDDEQYF.

The genes are TRBV7-3 and TRBJ1-6; D remains ambiguous. V lost 1 base to trimming and J lost 8 bases, with 6 bases between them. CDR1 is SGHTA, CDR2 FQGTGA, per germline. This CDR3 is built from 13 residues. The CDR3 DNA follows: TGTGCCAGCAGCTTAAGGCCCGATTCACCCCTCCACTTT. This codes for CASSLRPDSPLHF.

The chain links TRBV7-2 to TRBJ1-1, with 9 positions matching TRBD1. The CDR3 runs 17 residues. The ends lost 0 bases at V and 6 bases at J; junction bases unmatched: 11. The germline V gene has CDR1 SGHTA and CDR2 FQGNSA. Here the CDR3 reads CASSLAGTGTLFAEAFF. The DNA of the CDR3 is TGTGCCAGCAGCTTAGCCGGGACAGGGACCCTCTTCGCTGAAGCTTTCTTT.

V is TRBV18 and J is TRBJ1-2; perhaps TRBD1 as D (6 bases). Germline V lookup: CDR1 KGHSH, CDR2 LQKENI. This CDR3 is built from 18 residues. V gave up 2 bases and J gave up 10 bases, with 29 bases separating them. CDR3: CASSPRGTSRKDATHYTF. CDR3 sequence (DNA): TGTGCCAGCTCACCAAGAGGGACATCTCGAAAGGACGCGACCCACTACACCTTC.

The rearrangement links TRBV10-3 to TRBJ2-5, with 9 bases aligning to TRBD2. Germline V gene sequence: CDR1 ENHRY, CDR2 SYGVKD. The CDR3 consists of 14 residues. V trimming: 4 bases; J trimming: 4 bases; junction bases outside the gene matches: 4. In DNA, the CDR3 is TGTGCCATCAGTGGGCAAGCGGGGGGAGAGACCCAGTACTTC. Its protein is CAISGQAGGETQYF.

The V call is TRBV6-5, the J call TRBJ1-1, with D possibly matching TRBD1 (6 bases). V lost 0 bases to trimming and J lost 0 bases, with 11 bases between them. Germline loops: CDR1 MNHEY, CDR2 SVGAGI. There are 16 residues in the CDR3. The DNA of the CDR3 is TGTGCCAGCAGTTACTCAAACAGGGTAATGAACACTGAAGCTTTCTTT. Amino acid sequence: CASSYSNRVMNTEAFF.

The J gene is TRBJ2-3, the V gene TRBV10-2, with 12 positions matching TRBD2. J gave up 3 bases and V 2 bases, and 3 bases lay outside the gene matches. The germline V gene encodes CDR1 WSHSY and CDR2 SAAADI. The CDR3 covers 16 residues. The CDR3 reads CASSEASGGGTDTQYF. The CDR3 nucleotides read TGCGCCAGCAGTGAGGCTAGCGGGGGGGGTACAGATACGCAGTATTTT.

The chain is built from TRBV5-1 and TRBJ1-6, with TRBD1 as a possible D gene (5 bases). The V gene's germline CDR1 is SGHRS and CDR2 YFSETQ. The CDR3 runs 17 residues. The V end was cut by 2 bases, the J end by 5 bases, with 17 bases between. The CDR3 DNA reads TGCGCCAGCAGCTTATTCGACTCGGGGGGTGATAATTCACCCCTCCACTTT. It specifies CASSLFDSGGDNSPLHF.

The genes are TRBV11-2 and TRBJ1-1, with TRBD1 as a possible D gene (6 bases). The ends were cut back, 8 bases at V and 0 bases at J, with 10 bases in the middle. The CDR3 runs 13 residues. Germline values: CDR1 SGHAT, CDR2 FQNNGV. The CDR3 loop is CASCGQLNTEAFF. The CDR3 nucleotides read TGTGCCAGCTGCGGACAGCTGAACACTGAAGCTTTCTTT.

The chain combines TRBV21-1 with TRBJ2-7; TRBD1, the D gene given by the table, was not confirmed from the DNA. TRBV21-1 is annotated as a pseudogene. The CDR3 runs to 15 residues. The DNA for the CDR3 is TGTGCCAGCGAGGTTCGTGGGCAGGGGGCATTGGAGCAGTACTTC. Protein sequence: CASEVRGQGALEQYF.